This T cell receptor (beta chain) was sequenced for a study of shared clonotypes between healthy human individuals. Overall study: Two women and three men aged 18 to 49 served as donors. Findings and caveats of the study: Shared across several donors were around 4.7% of the naive CD4 clonotypes.

Naive CD8 cells lacked CD45RO and underwent positive selection for CCR7, leaving out terminally differentiated effector memory CD45RA+ cells. Healthy and HIV-negative, the adult donors had no recent acute infections or vaccinations. Looked up from germline, CDR1 is SGHVS and CDR2 is FQNEAQ. The V end was cut by 1 base, the J end by 15 bases, with 18 bases between. CDR3 length: 14 residues. Replicate PCRs run on sorted subsets employed 150 to 250 ng DNA, approximately 30,000 T cell genomes. Measured with immunoSEQ multiplex PCR; TCRdb has only the in-frame clones, and not every one. Among about 2,200,000 clones, roughly 91% were seen once, and the ten largest hold over 1.5%. In the case of this clone: Its target is not known.

Sequenced input: naive CD8+ T cells from PBMCs. The TCR originated in a man younger than 35 in good health. Some clones in this sample may be carry-over from other donors' samples. J is TRBJ1-4 and V is TRBV7-8, with D perhaps TRBD1 (6 bases). CDR3 sequence reads: CASSLGGPVWDLFF. The CDR3 DNA is TGTGCCAGCAGCTTAGGGGGGCCAGTTTGGGACTTGTTTTTT. The full variable domain, in which reference TRBV7-8 and TRBJ1-4 provide the parts outside the CDR3, is GAGVSQSPRYKVAKRGQDVALRCDPISGHVSLFWYQQALGQGPEFLTYFQNEAQLDKSGLPSDRFFAERPEGSVSTLKIQRTQQEDSAVYLCASSLGGPVWDLFFGSGTQLSVL.